This T cell receptor beta chain was retrieved from a study of blood T cell repertoires in COVID-19. Study as a whole: Researchers got acute and convalescent COVID-19 samples from the United States, Italy and Spain. PBMCs, B-cell-depleted T cells, or T cells were the source of the cDNA or gDNA that made up the material.

The CDR3 has 13 residues. CDR1 is LNHDA and CDR2 is SQIVND in the germline V gene (reference sequence). J gave up 3 bases and V 2 bases, and 0 bases lay outside the gene matches. Methods used by the authors: Amplified reference gene primers provided the basis for estimating nucleated cell counts. Method: immunoSEQ multiplex PCR; TCRdb's copy keeps in-frame clones and lacks some. V, J and clone size derive from that table, while D and trimming were established from the DNA sequence. The sample includes 150,000 to 180,000 clones, about 90% of them seen just once. The sequencing input was peripheral blood. The chain has TRBV19 and TRBJ2-7, with 8 bases fitting TRBD2. The sequence was collected from a middle-aged man with acute or convalescent COVID-19. The CDR3 protein is CASSITSGYEQYF. CDR3 sequence (DNA): TGTGCCAGTAGTATAACTAGCGGCTACGAGCAGTACTTC.